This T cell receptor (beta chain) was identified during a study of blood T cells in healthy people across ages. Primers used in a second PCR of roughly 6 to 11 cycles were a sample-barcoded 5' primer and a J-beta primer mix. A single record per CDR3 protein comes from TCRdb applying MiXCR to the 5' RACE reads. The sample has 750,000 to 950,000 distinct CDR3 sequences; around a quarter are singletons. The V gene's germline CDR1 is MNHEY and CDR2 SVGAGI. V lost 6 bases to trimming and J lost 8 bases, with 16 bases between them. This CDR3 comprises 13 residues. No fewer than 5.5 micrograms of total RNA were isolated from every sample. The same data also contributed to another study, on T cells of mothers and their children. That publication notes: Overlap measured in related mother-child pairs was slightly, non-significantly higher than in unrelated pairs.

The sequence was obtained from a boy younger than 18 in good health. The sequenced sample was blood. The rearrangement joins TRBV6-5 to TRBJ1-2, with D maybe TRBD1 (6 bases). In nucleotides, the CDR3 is TGTGCCAGCAGCAGGGGACGTCAGGAGGGCTACACCTTC. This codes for CASSRGRQEGYTF.